The next 8 T cell receptor beta chains were all read from a single sample in a study of blood T cell repertoires in COVID-19 (dated by TCRdb to 2018 to 2020). Libraries were constructed by the immunoSEQ multiplex PCR assay. TCRdb took over this immuneACCESS table, retaining in-frame rearrangements with V and J assigned. Such tables are incomplete; in checked studies, under half of the missing clones stem from an unresolved V gene, and the remainder is unexplained. For this sample there are a few hundred thousand clones; 80% to 90% appear just once. Of the sample, approximately 1.2% falls within the top ten clones. The specimen was peripheral blood. The receptors stem from a man aged 40-49 years with acute or convalescent COVID-19.

This clone has just one count. The V and J genes are TRBV3-1 (or the pseudogene TRBV3-2) and TRBJ1-2, with D hard to call. The CDR3 length is 15 residues. Trimming took 4 bases from V and 0 from J, leaving 12 bases between them. CDR1 LGHDT and CDR2 YNNKEL come from the germline V gene (reference sequence). The CDR3 region is CASSLRGDANYGYTF. The CDR3 region has the DNA TGTGCCAGCAGCCTCCGGGGTGATGCTAACTATGGCTACACCTTC.

J is TRBJ2-1 and V is TRBV7-8; TRBD2 is a possible D gene (6 bases). The V end was cut by 5 bases, the J end by 6 bases, with 14 bases between. Germline values: CDR1 SGHVS, CDR2 FQNEAQ. This CDR3 spans 14 amino acids. The CDR3 nucleotides are TGTGCCAGCAGCCCGGGGGTGCGGGGCAATGAGCAGTTCTTC. Translated: CASSPGVRGNEQFF.

The chain is built from TRBV11-3 and TRBJ2-2; TRBD2 might be the D (5 bases). CDR3 length: 14 amino acids. Germline V gene sequence: CDR1 SGHNT, CDR2 YENEEA. Trimming pared 5 bases from V and 1 base from J, leaving 8 bases between. The CDR3: CASSGAGNTGELFF. CDR3 nucleotide sequence: TGTGCCAGCAGCGGTGCGGGGAACACCGGGGAGCTGTTTTTT.

This clone occurred a few times. The genes are TRBV27 and TRBJ1-4; TRBD1 might be the D (5 bases). V lost 6 bases, J lost 7 bases, and 15 bases lay in between. Germline values: CDR1 MNHEY, CDR2 SMNVEV (reference sequence). CDR3 length equals 14 residues. In DNA form, the CDR3 reads TGTGCCAGCAGACTGAATGGGGGAGGTGAAAAACTGTTTTTT. This translates into CASRLNGGGEKLFF. Combining the CDR3 with reference TRBV27 and TRBJ1-4 gives the whole variable domain EAQVTQNPRYLITVTGKKLTVTCSQNMNHEYMSWYRQDPGLGLRQIYYSMNVEVTDKGDVPEGYKVSRKEKRNFPLILESPSPNQTSLYFCASRLNGGGEKLFFGSGTQLSVL.

This clone came up once. This sequence joins TRBV15 and TRBJ1-2; 8 bases map to TRBD1. Trimming removed 4 bases from V and 7 bases from J; junction bases left unmatched: 8. Looked up from germline, CDR1 is LNHNV and CDR2 is YYDKDF (reference sequence). This CDR3 comprises 14 residues. CDR3 residues: CATSTTGDLFGYTF. DNA of the CDR3: TGTGCCACCAGCACGACAGGGGACCTATTTGGCTACACCTTC.

This sequence joins TRBV11-3 and TRBJ2-7; 7 bases line up with TRBD2. This CDR3 contains 13 residues. Germline CDR1 SGHNT, CDR2 YENEEA. The trim removed 5 bases at V and 6 bases at J, leaving 7 bases unmatched. The CDR3 region is CASSLGTTSEQYF. The CDR3 coding sequence is TGTGCCAGCAGCCTCGGGACTACCAGCGAGCAGTACTTC.

V gene TRBV7-9 combines with J gene TRBJ1-2, with D possibly being TRBD1 (5 bases). Germline-derived CDR1 and CDR2 are SEHNR and FQNEAQ (reference sequence). The CDR3 is made up of 16 amino acids. CDR3 DNA: TGTTACTGCAAACAGCTTAGGCAGGGCTTAAACTATGGCTACACCTTC. Protein sequence: CYCKQLRQGLNYGYTF. The variable domain in full, completed from reference TRBV7-9 and TRBJ1-2, reads DTGVSQNPRHKITKRGQNVTFRCDPISEHNRLYWYRQTLGQGPEFLTYFQNEAQLEKSRLLSDRFSAERPKGSFSTLEIQRTEQGDSAMYLCYCKQLRQGLNYGYTFGSGTRLTVV.

This chain uses TRBV20-1 with TRBJ2-5, with D unclear. Germline CDR1 and CDR2: DFQATT and SNEGSKA (reference sequence). V lost 5 bases and J 5 bases, leaving 9 bases between the germline ends. This CDR3 contains 11 residues. Here the CDR3 reads CSARLFETQYF. For the CDR3, the DNA is TGCAGTGCTCGTCTGTTCGAGACCCAGTACTTC.